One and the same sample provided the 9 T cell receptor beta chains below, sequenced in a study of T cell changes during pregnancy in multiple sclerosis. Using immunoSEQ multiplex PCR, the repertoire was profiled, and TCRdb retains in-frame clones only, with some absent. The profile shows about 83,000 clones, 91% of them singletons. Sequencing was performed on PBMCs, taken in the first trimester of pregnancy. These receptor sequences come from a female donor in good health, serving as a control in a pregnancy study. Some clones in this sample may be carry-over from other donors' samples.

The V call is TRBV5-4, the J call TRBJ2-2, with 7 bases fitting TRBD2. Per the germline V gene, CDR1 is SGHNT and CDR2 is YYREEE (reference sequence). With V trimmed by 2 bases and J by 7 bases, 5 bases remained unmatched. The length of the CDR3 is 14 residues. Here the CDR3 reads CASSLWGGVGELFF. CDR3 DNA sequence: TGTGCCAGCAGCTTATGGGGGGGTGTCGGGGAGCTGTTTTTT.

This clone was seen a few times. CDR3 nucleotide sequence: TGTGCCAGCAGTCCCGGACTAGCGGGGGGCCGATACAATGAGCAGTTCTTC. Translated, it gives CASSPGLAGGRYNEQFF. V is TRBV28 and J is TRBJ2-1; the match to TRBD2 covers 14 bases. CDR3 size: 17 residues. V lost 5 bases to trimming and J lost 4 bases; unmatched junction nucleotides: 7. In germline, CDR1 is MDHEN, CDR2 SYDVKM.

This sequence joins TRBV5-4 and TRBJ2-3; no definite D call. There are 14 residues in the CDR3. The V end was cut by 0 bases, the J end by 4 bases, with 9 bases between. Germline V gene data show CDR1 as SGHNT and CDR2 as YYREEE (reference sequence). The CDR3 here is CASSLGWAADTQYF. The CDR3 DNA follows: TGTGCCAGCAGCTTGGGTTGGGCCGCAGATACGCAGTATTTT. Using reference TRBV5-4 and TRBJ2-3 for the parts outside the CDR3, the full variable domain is ETGVTQSPTHLIKTRGQQVTLRCSSQSGHNTVSWYQQALGQGPQFIFQYYREEENGRGNFPPRFSGLQFPNYSSELNVNALELDDSALYLCASSLGWAADTQYFGPGTRLTVL.

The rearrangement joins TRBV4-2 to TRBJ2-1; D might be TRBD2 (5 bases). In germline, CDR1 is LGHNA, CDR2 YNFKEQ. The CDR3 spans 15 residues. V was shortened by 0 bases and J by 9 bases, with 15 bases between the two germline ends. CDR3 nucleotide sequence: TGTGCCAGCAGCCAAGATTTACTAGTAGGCGGTGAGCAGTTCTTC. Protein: CASSQDLLVGGEQFF.

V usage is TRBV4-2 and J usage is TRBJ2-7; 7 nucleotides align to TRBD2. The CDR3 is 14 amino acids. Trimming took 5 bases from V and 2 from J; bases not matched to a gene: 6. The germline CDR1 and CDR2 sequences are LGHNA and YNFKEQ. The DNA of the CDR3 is TGTGCCAGCAGCGTATCTAGCGGAACCTACGAGCAGTACTTC. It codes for CASSVSSGTYEQYF.

The CDR3 bases are TGTGCCAGCAGGCGGTACAGGAGGAACACTGAAGCTTTCTTT. This encodes CASRRYRRNTEAFF. This chain links TRBV25-1 with TRBJ1-1, with D possibly TRBD1 on 5 matching bases. Between the trimmed V and J ends, which lost 6 bases and 1 base, there was a span of 12 bases. The germline V gene has CDR1 MGHDK and CDR2 SYGVNS. This CDR3 is built from 14 residues.

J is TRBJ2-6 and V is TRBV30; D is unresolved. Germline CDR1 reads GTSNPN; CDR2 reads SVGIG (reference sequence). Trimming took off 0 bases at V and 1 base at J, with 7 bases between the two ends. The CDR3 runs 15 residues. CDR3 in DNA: TGTGCCTGGAGTGTACCTAGATCTGGGGCCAACGTCCTGACTTTC. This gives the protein CAWSVPRSGANVLTF.

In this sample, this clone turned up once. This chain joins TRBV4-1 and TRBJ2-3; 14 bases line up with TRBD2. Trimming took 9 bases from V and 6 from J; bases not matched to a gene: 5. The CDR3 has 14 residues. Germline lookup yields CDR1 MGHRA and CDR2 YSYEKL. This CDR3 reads CASRLAGGRDTQYF. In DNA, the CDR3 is TGCGCCAGTAGACTAGCGGGGGGGCGGGATACGCAGTATTTT.

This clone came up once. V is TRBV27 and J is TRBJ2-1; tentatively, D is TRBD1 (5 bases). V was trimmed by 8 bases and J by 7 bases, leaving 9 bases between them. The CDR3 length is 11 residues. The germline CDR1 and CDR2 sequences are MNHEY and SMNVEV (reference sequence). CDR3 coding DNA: TGTGCCAGCGCCCAGGGAAATGAGCAGTTCTTC. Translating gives CASAQGNEQFF.